A single sample is the source of the 5 T cell receptor beta chains below, sequenced in a study of T cell responses to AZD1222 COVID-19 vaccine. Generated by immunoSEQ multiplex PCR, the TCRdb table keeps only in-frame clones and is missing some. The table shows approximately 90,000 clones, with nearly 90% occurring only once. Here the sequenced sample was peripheral blood, taken on day 0 of AZD1222 vaccination. These receptors were taken from an adult in good health.

The chain has TRBV19 and TRBJ1-5; D is perhaps TRBD1 (5 bases). CDR3 length equals 14 residues. Trimming took 6 bases from V and 4 from J, leaving 13 bases between them. Per germline, CDR1 LNHDA and CDR2 SQIVND (reference sequence). The DNA for the CDR3 is TGTGCCAGTAGGCCGGGGGTATGGAATCAGCCCCAGCATTTT. It is translated as CASRPGVWNQPQHF.

The rearrangement links TRBV2 to TRBJ1-2, with D possibly TRBD1 on 6 matching bases. Germline CDR1 reads SNHLY; CDR2 reads FYNNEI. The CDR3 spans 14 residues. V shed 7 bases and J shed 6 bases, with 18 bases lying between them. The DNA of the CDR3 is TGTGCCAGCACCTTTGGGGGGCCGGCGGATGGCTACACCTTC. Translating gives CASTFGGPADGYTF.

This clone was picked up a small number of times. V and J are TRBV30 and TRBJ1-1; 7 nucleotides agree with TRBD1. Germline V lookup: CDR1 GTSNPN, CDR2 SVGIG (reference sequence). V lost 1 base and J lost 1; bases outside the gene matches: 15. The CDR3 is 18 residues long. CDR3 residues: CAWSGQGYGSSRNTEAFF. As DNA, the CDR3 is TGTGCCTGGAGTGGACAGGGCTATGGGTCCTCGCGGAACACTGAAGCTTTCTTT.

This clone was detected only once. This chain connects TRBV28 to TRBJ2-2, with a weak D call TRBD1 (5 bases). The germline V gene has CDR1 MDHEN and CDR2 SYDVKM. Trimming pared 6 bases from V and 1 base from J, leaving 12 bases between. The CDR3 totals 15 residues. CDR3 DNA: TGTGCCAGCAGCGAGGACATCTTGAACACCGGGGAGCTGTTTTTT. Protein: CASSEDILNTGELFF.

The CDR3 region has the DNA TGCGCCAGCAGCTTGTGGATCAATCAGCCCCAGCATTTT. Its translation: CASSLWINQPQHF. The chain links TRBV5-1 to TRBJ1-5; D gene uncertain. Trimming cost V 1 base and J 3 bases, with 5 bases left between them. CDR3 size: 13 residues. Per germline, CDR1 SGHRS and CDR2 YFSETQ.